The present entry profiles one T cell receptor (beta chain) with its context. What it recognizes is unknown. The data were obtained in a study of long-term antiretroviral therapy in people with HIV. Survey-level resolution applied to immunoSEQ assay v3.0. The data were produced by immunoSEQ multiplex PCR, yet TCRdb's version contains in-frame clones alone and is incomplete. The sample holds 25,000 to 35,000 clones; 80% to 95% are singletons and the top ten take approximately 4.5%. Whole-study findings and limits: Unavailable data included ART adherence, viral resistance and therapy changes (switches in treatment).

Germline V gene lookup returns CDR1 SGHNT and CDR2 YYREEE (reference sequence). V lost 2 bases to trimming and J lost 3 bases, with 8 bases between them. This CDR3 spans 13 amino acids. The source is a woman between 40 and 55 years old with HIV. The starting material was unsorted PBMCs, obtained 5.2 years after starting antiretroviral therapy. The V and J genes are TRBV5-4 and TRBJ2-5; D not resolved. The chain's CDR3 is CASSFRWKETQYF. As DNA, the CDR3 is TGTGCCAGCAGCTTTCGATGGAAAGAGACCCAGTACTTC.